This TCR beta chain was captured by sequencing in a study of cytomegalovirus exposure and HLA in healthy donors. Findings of the study overall: Among the most significant clusters, several appeared linked to common viral pathogens in a later analysis. TCR beta chain V- and J-gene trimming was linked, in a later analysis, to a missense variant in DCLRE1C. It was assumed in the presence/absence analyses that sequencing depth was roughly uniform across donors.

About this clone: The target antigen is unknown.

Per the germline V gene, CDR1 is SGHDN and CDR2 is FVKESK. The CDR3 runs to 15 residues. V lost 1 base, J lost 4 bases, and 13 bases lay in between. PCR primers comprised 60 Vbeta and 13 Jbeta primers. The method was immunoSEQ multiplex PCR; TCRdb's version includes in-frame clones alone and lacks a portion of them. This sample has more than 140,000 clones, with 75% to 80% found just once. This receptor was identified in a male donor in good health and CMV-seronegative. V is TRBV14 and J is TRBJ1-1; D remains unclear. Material: PBMCs. DNA for the CDR3: TGTGCCAGCAGCCAAGGGGCCGGAATAGGCACTGAAGCTTTCTTT. This translates into CASSQGAGIGTEAFF.